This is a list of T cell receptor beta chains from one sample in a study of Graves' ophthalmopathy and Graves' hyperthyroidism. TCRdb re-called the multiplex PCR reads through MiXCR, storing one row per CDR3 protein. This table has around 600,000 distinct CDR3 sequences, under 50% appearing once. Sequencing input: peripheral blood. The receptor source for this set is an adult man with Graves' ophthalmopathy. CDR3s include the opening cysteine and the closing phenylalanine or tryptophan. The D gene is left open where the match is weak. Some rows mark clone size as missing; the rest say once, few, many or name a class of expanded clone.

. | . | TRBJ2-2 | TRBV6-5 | TGTGCCAGCAGTTACTCCGGTGGGGAGCTGTTTTTT | CASSYSGGELFF
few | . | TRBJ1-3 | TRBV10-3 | TGTGCCAGCAGTTACCTGGACACCATATATTTT | CASSYLDTIYF
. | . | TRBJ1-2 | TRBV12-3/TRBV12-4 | TGTGCCAGCAGTTTAGGTCCTCGGGGGGGGCGAGGCTACACCTTC | CASSLGPRGGRGYTF
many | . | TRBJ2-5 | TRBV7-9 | TGTGCCAGCAGCCTCACCCGGGACGGCGCAGGAGAGACCCAGTACTTC | CASSLTRDGAGETQYF
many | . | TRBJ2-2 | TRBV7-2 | TGTGCCAGCAGCTACCTAGCCCTAGGGCGGAACACCGGGGAGCTGTTTTTT | CASSYLALGRNTGELFF
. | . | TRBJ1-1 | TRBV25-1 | TGTGCCAGCCAAGCCCATGGTGCCGACACTGAAGCTTTCTTT | CASQAHGADTEAFF
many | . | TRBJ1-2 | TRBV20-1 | TGCAGTGCTAGCGGGGATAACAACTATGGCTACACCTTC | CSASGDNNYGYTF
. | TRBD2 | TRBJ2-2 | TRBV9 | TGTGCCAGCAGCGCCCGACTAGCGGGGGGGAACACCGGGGAGCTGTTTTTT | CASSARLAGGNTGELFF
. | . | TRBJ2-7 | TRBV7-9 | TGTGCCAGCAGCTTCGACAGGACTGGTGGTGGCGGGGAGCAGTACTTC | CASSFDRTGGGGEQYF
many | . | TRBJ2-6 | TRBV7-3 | TGTGCCAGCAGCTTAATTAGCGGCCCAGCGTCTGGGGCCAACGTCCTGACTTTC | CASSLISGPASGANVLTF
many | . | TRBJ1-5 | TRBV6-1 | TGTGCCAGCAGTGAAATAGGGGTGGATCAGCCCCAGCATTTT | CASSEIGVDQPQHF
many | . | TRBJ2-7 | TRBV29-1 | TGCAGCGTTGAATTGGGGCAGGGGATGGACGAGCAGTACTTC | CSVELGQGMDEQYF
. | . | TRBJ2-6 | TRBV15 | TGTGCCACCAGCAGAGTTAGCTCTGGGGCCAACGTCCTGACTTTC | CATSRVSSGANVLTF
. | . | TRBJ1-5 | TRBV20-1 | TGCAGTGCACGACCGTGGGGGGCAAATCAGCCCCAGCATTTT | CSARPWGANQPQHF
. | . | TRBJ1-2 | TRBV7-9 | TGTGCCAGCAGCTTAGACCGATTCACAGGGAGTAGAGTCAGAAGTGGCTACACCTTC | CASSLDRFTGSRVRSGYTF
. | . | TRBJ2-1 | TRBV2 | TGTGCCAGCAGTGATGGCGTTAATGAGCAGTTCTTC | CASSDGVNEQFF
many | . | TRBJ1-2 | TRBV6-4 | TGTGCCAGCAGTGACTCGAATCGTGGCTACACCTTC | CASSDSNRGYTF
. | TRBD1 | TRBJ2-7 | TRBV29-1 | TGCAGCGTTGAGGTGACAGGGGGCCACGAGCAGTACTTC | CSVEVTGGHEQYF
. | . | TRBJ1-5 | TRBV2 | TGTGCCAGCAGCTCCCAGGGAGTTGGCCAGCCCCAGCATTTT | CASSSQGVGQPQHF
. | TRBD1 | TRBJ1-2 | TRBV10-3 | TGTGCCATCAGTCGGACAGGGTTTGGCTACACCTTC | CAISRTGFGYTF
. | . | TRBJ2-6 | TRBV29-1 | TGCAGCGTTGGAGGGAGCACCGGGGCCAACGTCCTGACTTTC | CSVGGSTGANVLTF
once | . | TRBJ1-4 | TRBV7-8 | TGTGCCAGCAGGAGCAGGGAACCTAATGAAAAACTGTTTTTT | CASRSREPNEKLFF
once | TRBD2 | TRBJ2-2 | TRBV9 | TGTGCCAGCAGCCCTACTAGCGGGGGGGCAGACACCGGGGAGCTGTTTTTT | CASSPTSGGADTGELFF
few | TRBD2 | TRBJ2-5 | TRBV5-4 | TGTGCCAGCAGCTTGGGACTAGCGGGCCAAGAGGCCCAGTACTTC | CASSLGLAGQEAQYF
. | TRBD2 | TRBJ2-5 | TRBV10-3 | TGTGCCAGCAGTAGAACTAGCGGGGGGGAACCAAGAAAGACCCAGTACTTC | CASSRTSGGEPRKTQYF
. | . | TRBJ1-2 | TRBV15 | TGTGCCACCTCGACAGAGAGGAGCTATGGCTACACCTTC | CATSTERSYGYTF
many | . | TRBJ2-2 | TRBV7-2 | TGTGCCAGCAGCTCAGTTGGGACACCAAAGAACACCGGGGAGCTGTTTTTT | CASSSVGTPKNTGELFF
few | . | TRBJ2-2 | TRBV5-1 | TGCGCCAGCAGCCAAGGGGACACGACGAACACCGGGGAGCTGTTTTTT | CASSQGDTTNTGELFF
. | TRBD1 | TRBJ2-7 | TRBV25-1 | TGTGCCAGCAGTGTCTCGGGGACAGGGGGCGTCTACGAGCAGTACTTC | CASSVSGTGGVYEQYF
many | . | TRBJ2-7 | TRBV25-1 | TGTGCCAGCAGTGATCGTAGGGGGGGTATCGTAGTTTGGTACTTC | CASSDRRGGIVVWYF
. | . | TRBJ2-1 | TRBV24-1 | TGTGCCACCAGTGACGCCGGGATGGAGCAGTTCTTC | CATSDAGMEQFF
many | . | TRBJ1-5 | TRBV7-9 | TGTGCCAGCAGCTTAGGGGAAGTGGGCCAGCCCCAGCATTTT | CASSLGEVGQPQHF
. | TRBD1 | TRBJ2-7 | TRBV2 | TGTGCCAGGGGGGGGACAGGGGACAACTACGAGCAGTACTTC | CARGGTGDNYEQYF